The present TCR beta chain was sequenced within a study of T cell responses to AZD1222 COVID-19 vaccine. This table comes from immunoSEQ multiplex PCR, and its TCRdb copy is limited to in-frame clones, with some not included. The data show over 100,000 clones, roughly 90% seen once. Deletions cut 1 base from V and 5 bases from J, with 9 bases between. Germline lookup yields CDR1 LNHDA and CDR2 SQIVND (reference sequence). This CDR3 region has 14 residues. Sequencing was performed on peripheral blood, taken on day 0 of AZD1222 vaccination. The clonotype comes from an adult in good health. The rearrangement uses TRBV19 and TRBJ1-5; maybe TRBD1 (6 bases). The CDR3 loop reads CASSIGQVHQPQHF. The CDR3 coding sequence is TGTGCCAGTAGTATAGGACAGGTCCATCAGCCCCAGCATTTT.